Sequencing of this T cell receptor beta chain was carried out in a study of vaccination effects on CD4 cells after COVID-19. Overall study context: Each participant received a vaccine that was either BNT162b2 or mRNA-1273, given as two doses.

Pools of viral peptides were used by the ViraFEST assay to expand antigen-specific CD4+ T cells ahead of sequencing. Once cultured for approximately ten days, the cells underwent separation to obtain CD4+ T cells. None of these healthy vaccinees had been infected with SARS-CoV-2 before vaccination. Every well housed roughly 2.1 million PBMC, which grew in culture alongside around 10 IU/ml IL-2 and roughly 9.9 ug/ml peptides. Half the medium was swapped for IL-2 medium on days 3 and 7. A remark on this clone: Its antigen is currently unknown.

The ends lost 3 bases at V and 1 base at J; junction bases unmatched: 10. This CDR3 comprises 18 residues. In germline, CDR1 is WNHNN, CDR2 SYGVQD (reference sequence). Profiling relied on immunoSEQ multiplex PCR, and the TCRdb table lists in-frame clones only, not all of them. The repertoire holds some 41,000 clones, with around three quarters as singletons. This sequence was found in a human donor who received a COVID-19 vaccine. The material was CD4+ T cells from PBMCs cultured with SARS-CoV-2 spike peptides, obtained before COVID-19 vaccination. The chain joins TRBV10-1 to TRBJ1-1; 11 nucleotides line up with TRBD1. CDR3 region: CASSDPRGTGGENTEAFF. DNA of the CDR3: TGCGCCAGCAGTGACCCGAGGGGGACAGGGGGAGAGAACACTGAAGCTTTCTTT.